The 16 T cell receptor beta chains below all came from one sample that was sequenced in a study. Each CDR3 protein gets one entry after TCRdb re-called the 5' RACE reads with MiXCR. The data contain 40,000 to 55,000 distinct CDR3 sequences, roughly 20% of them seen just once; the ten biggest clones take up about 4.5%. Tregs were sorted as CD4+CD25+CD127-/low cells. The sequenced sample was Tregs sorted from a lymph node. Every receptor here comes from a female donor with breast cancer.

The chain employs TRBV2 and TRBJ2-1, with 10 positions matching TRBD2. The CDR3 extends over 14 amino acids. The V and J ends lost 6 bases and 8 bases, in that order; junction bases with no gene match: 7. CDR1 and CDR2 from the germline V gene are SNHLY and FYNNEI. In nucleotides, the CDR3 is TGTGCCAGCAGATCCGGGACTAGCGATCATGAGCAGTTCTTC. This encodes CASRSGTSDHEQFF.

This clonotype occurred a few times. The chain is built from TRBV4-1 and TRBJ1-3; D not certain. V was trimmed by 0 bases and J by 2 bases, leaving 8 bases between them. The CDR3 has 15 residues. Germline V gene sequence: CDR1 MGHRA, CDR2 YSYEKL. CDR3 nucleotide sequence: TGCGCCAGCAGCCAAGATAGGCTGCCTGGAAACACCATATATTTT. Protein: CASSQDRLPGNTIYF.

Comments on this clonotype: The limits of the CDR3 on the DNA are not certain, so only TCRdb's listed CDR3 is given. This chain links TRBV5-1 with TRBJ2-5. With termini counted, the CDR3 has 15 amino acids. The germline gives CDR1 SGHRS, CDR2 YFSETQ. The CDR3 sequence: CASSLDTFGWETQYF.

This clonotype was detected only a few times. The CDR3 sequence: CASSRRAGGETQYF. In nucleotides, the CDR3 is TGTGCCAGCAGCCGTAGGGCGGGGGGAGAGACCCAGTACTTC. The rearrangement links TRBV7-2 to TRBJ2-5, with 8 bases fitting TRBD2. The germline gives CDR1 SGHTA, CDR2 FQGNSA. Trimming took 5 bases from V and 4 from J; bases not matched to a gene: 6. The CDR3 extends over 14 amino acids.

This chain links TRBV5-1 with TRBJ2-1; TRBD2 might be the D (5 bases). The CDR3 is made up of 15 amino acids. CDR1 SGHRS and CDR2 YFSETQ come from the germline V gene. V was shortened by 7 bases and J by 7 bases, with 21 bases between the two germline ends. CDR3 nucleotides: TGCGCCAGCTACTCTGGTGAGAGGGTTGAAAATGAGCAGTTCTTC. Its protein is CASYSGERVENEQFF.

The sample holds one count of this clonotype. This may stem from a read error, because a much larger clone lies one nucleotide away. The genes are TRBV7-8 and TRBJ2-7; TRBD2 is a possible D gene (6 bases). The CDR3 contains 17 residues. Trimming took off 1 base at V and 1 base at J, with 17 bases between the two ends. Looked up from germline, CDR1 is SGHVS and CDR2 is FQNEAQ. The CDR3 spells CASSLGAGTYTSYEQYF. The CDR3 coding sequence is TGTGCCAGCAGCTTAGGGGCAGGGACTTACACATCCTACGAGCAGTACTTC.

The chain links TRBV5-1 to TRBJ2-1; TRBD2 matches 13 bases. Germline V gives CDR1 SGHRS, CDR2 YFSETQ. Trimming removed 4 bases from V and 5 bases from J; junction bases left unmatched: 6. The CDR3 consists of 16 residues. CDR3 protein: CASSGGTSGINNEQFF. In DNA form, the CDR3 reads TGCGCCAGCAGCGGCGGGACTAGCGGGATTAACAATGAGCAGTTCTTC.

The gene calls are TRBV4-1 and TRBJ2-2; D call uncertain. Trimming removed 1 base from V and 0 bases from J, with 6 bases in between. The germline gives CDR1 MGHRA, CDR2 YSYEKL. The CDR3 extends over 15 amino acids. The CDR3: CASSQAVTNTGELFF. The CDR3 nucleotides read TGCGCCAGCAGCCAAGCAGTCACGAACACCGGGGAGCTGTTTTTT.

This clonotype was detected ten times or more. V gene TRBV6-5 combines with J gene TRBJ1-4; D is unresolved. Germline V gene lookup returns CDR1 MNHEY and CDR2 SVGAGI. The CDR3 contains 11 residues. Trimming left V 3 bases short and J 8 bases short, with 4 bases between. The CDR3 sequence: CASSYGEKLFF. CDR3 DNA sequence: TGTGCCAGCAGTTATGGGGAAAAACTGTTTTTT.

Worth noting for this clonotype: Just one base apart from a much larger clone, this may be a read error. The J gene is TRBJ2-1, the V gene TRBV6-6; 10 bases fit TRBD2. CDR1 and CDR2 (germline): MNHNY, SVGAGI (reference sequence). This CDR3 contains 16 residues. The CDR3, as DNA: TGTGCCAGCGGGGAGCGGGAGGGCCACTCCTACGATGAGCAGTTCTTC. Encoded protein: CASGEREGHSYDEQFF.

In the case of this clonotype: A much larger clone sits a single nucleotide away, making a read error possible. The J gene is TRBJ1-1, the V gene TRBV7-3, with 9 bases matching TRBD1. The CDR3 spans 15 residues. CDR1 SGHTA and CDR2 FQGTGA come from the germline V gene. The CDR3 DNA is TGTGCCAGCAGCGTCGCCGGGACAGGGAACACTGAAGCTTCCTTT. This encodes CASSVAGTGNTEASF.

In its sample, this clonotype was seen many times. The chain couples TRBV20-1 to TRBJ1-2; no reliable D call. CDR1 is DFQATT, CDR2 SNEGSKA, per germline (reference sequence). V shed 6 bases and J shed 6 bases, with 17 bases lying between them. The CDR3 is made up of 13 amino acids. The CDR3 sequence: CSAVPGQSDGYTF. For the CDR3, the DNA is TGCAGTGCAGTACCCGGGCAGAGCGATGGCTACACCTTC.

Details on this clonotype: An end of the junction does not agree with germline; a read error may underlie this. The chain uses TRBV4-2 and TRBJ1-6; 10 positions agree with TRBD1. This CDR3 region has 17 residues. Per germline, CDR1 LGHNA and CDR2 YNFKEQ. CDR3 nucleotide sequence: TGTGCCAGCAGCCAAGTCGGGGACAGGGGTTATAATTCCCCCCTCCACTTT. Protein sequence: CASSQVGDRGYNSPLHF.

The CDR3 nucleotides are TGTGCCAGCAGTTTATACCGCCCCCGGGGGAATAGCAATCAGCCCCAGCATTTT. The encoded protein is CASSLYRPRGNSNQPQHF. The V gene is TRBV28, the J gene TRBJ1-5; D possibly corresponds to TRBD1 (5 bases). The germline V and J ends were trimmed by 1 base and 0 bases, with 16 bases remaining between them. CDR1 is MDHEN, CDR2 SYDVKM, per germline. This CDR3 spans 18 amino acids.

This clonotype has only one observation. This chain uses TRBV6-1 with TRBJ1-4, with TRBD1 matching over 8 bases. With 5 bases clipped from V and 7 bases from J, the junction kept 12 bases outside the gene matches. This CDR3 has 16 residues. Per the germline V gene, CDR1 is MNHNS and CDR2 is SASEGT. The CDR3: CASSLDPSGGREKLFF. In DNA form, the CDR3 reads TGTGCCAGCAGTCTCGATCCTTCAGGGGGCCGTGAAAAACTGTTTTTT.

This clonotype appeared a few times. The chain uses TRBV20-1 and TRBJ2-2; D uncertain. This CDR3 is 13 amino acids long. Trimming removed 2 bases from V and 7 bases from J, with 11 bases in between. Germline CDR1 reads DFQATT; CDR2 reads SNEGSKA (reference sequence). DNA for the CDR3: TGCAGTGCTAGAAACGGACCCTTCGGGGAGCTGTTTTTT. Residues: CSARNGPFGELFF.